Given below is one T cell receptor (beta chain) in context. Antigen unknown. Time point of the sample: pre-treatment sample, taken before nivolumab and TIL therapy. The libraries were made with immunoSEQ v3. Sequencing depth was approximately 2 million read pairs for survey level, about 5-6.5 million for deep. Assay used: immunoSEQ multiplex PCR; TCRdb lists only in-frame clones, some missing. The sample holds 36,000 or so clones, 70% to 75% seen once. The data belong to a study of TIL therapy for anti-PD-1-resistant metastatic lung cancer. Across the study: Progressing patients received lymphodepletion, expanded TIL infusion and IL-2. General study points: Treatment-naive, never-smoker and oncogene-addicted patients were overrepresented in this highly selected cohort. Infused TIL clonotypes partially replaced the baseline blood repertoire, then decayed over months.

V dropped 0 bases and J dropped 4 bases, with 9 bases sitting between them. Germline V gene lookup returns CDR1 SGDLS and CDR2 YYNGEE. This CDR3 is built from 14 residues. This sample comprised blood, obtained at baseline. This clonotype originated in a person aged 25 to 85 with non-small cell lung cancer. The chain joins TRBV9 to TRBJ2-3; D possibly uses TRBD1 or TRBD2 (6 bases each). This CDR3 is CASSVDGGSDTQYF. As DNA, the CDR3 is TGTGCCAGCAGCGTAGACGGGGGCTCAGATACGCAGTATTTT. Based on the CDR3 plus reference TRBV9 and TRBJ2-3, the full variable domain is DSGVTQTPKHLITATGQRVTLRCSPRSGDLSVYWYQQSLDQGLQFLIQYYNGEERAKGNILERFSAQQFPDLHSELNLSSLELGDSALYFCASSVDGGSDTQYFGPGTRLTVL.